A single sample is the source of the 20 T cell receptor beta chains below, sequenced in a study of T-cell reconstitution after alpha-beta-depleted transplantation in children. Unique molecular identifiers were incorporated during preparation of the TCRbeta library. Each CDR3 protein gets one entry after TCRdb re-called the PCR reads with MiXCR. This table has more than 500,000 distinct CDR3 sequences, over 10% appearing once. Sample: PBMCs, mostly from graft donor cells, taken 180 days after TCRalphabeta/CD19-depleted stem cell transplant. These receptors were collected from a female patient younger than 10 who had a stem cell transplant for aplastic anemia, so the T cells may come from the graft donor.

This clonotype came up a few times. The chain recombines TRBV7-2 with TRBJ2-7, with TRBD2 identical over 9 bases. The CDR3 runs to 17 residues. V gave up 5 bases and J gave up 0 bases; unmatched junction bases: 11. Germline-derived CDR1 and CDR2 are SGHTA and FQGNSA. As DNA, the CDR3 is TGTGCCAGCAGCCGACCTCTAGCGGGGCCCCGCTCCTACGAGCAGTACTTC. This sequence encodes CASSRPLAGPRSYEQYF.

The chain links TRBV20-1 to TRBJ2-7; no definite D call. Germline loops: CDR1 DFQATT, CDR2 SNEGSKA (reference sequence). V lost 1 base and J lost 7, with 11 bases in between. The CDR3 is made up of 12 amino acids. CDR3 in amino acids: CSARGPREEQYV. In DNA form, the CDR3 reads TGCAGTGCTAGAGGGCCAAGAGAGGAGCAGTACGTC.

There are a few counts of this clonotype. The J gene is TRBJ2-7, the V gene TRBV29-1; either TRBD1 or TRBD2 may supply D (7 bases each). Trimming shortened V by 2 bases and J by 5 bases, and 28 bases separated the two germline ends. The CDR3 is 18 residues long. The germline CDR1 and CDR2 sequences are SQVTM and ANQGSEA. CDR3 sequence: CSVERGADRSSGLHEQYV. The CDR3 DNA follows: TGCAGCGTTGAAAGAGGAGCGGACAGGTCTAGCGGTCTACACGAGCAGTACGTC.

The chain joins TRBV27 to TRBJ1-2; the match to TRBD1 covers 10 bases. The V gene's germline CDR1 is MNHEY and CDR2 SMNVEV (reference sequence). The CDR3 extends over 16 amino acids. V was pared by 5 bases and J by 1 base, with 7 bases of the junction left unmatched. The CDR3 DNA is TGTGCCAGCAGTCCTTCCGGGACAGGGGTTAACTATGGCTACACCTTC. It translates to CASSPSGTGVNYGYTF.

This clonotype appeared once. The chain links TRBV7-9 to TRBJ1-3; TRBD1 might be the D (6 bases). Germline assignment: CDR1 SEHNR and CDR2 FQNEAQ (reference sequence). With 5 bases removed from V and 3 bases from J, the gap between germline ends came to 14 bases. The CDR3 consists of 15 residues. CDR3 DNA sequence: TGTGCCAGCAGCATCCCGGAACAGGGTGGAAACACCATATATTTT. The encoded protein is CASSIPEQGGNTIYF.

The rearrangement links TRBV15 to TRBJ2-5; 13 positions agree with TRBD2. Germline V gives CDR1 LNHNV, CDR2 YYDKDF (reference sequence). This CDR3 is built from 18 residues. The V and J ends lost 0 bases and 2 bases, in that order; junction bases with no gene match: 6. The CDR3 bases are TGTGCCACCAGCAGAGACAGGGGACTAGCGGGAAAACAAGAGACCCAGTACTTC. Translating it yields CATSRDRGLAGKQETQYF.

This clonotype was counted only a few times. The chain couples TRBV30 to TRBJ1-3; D not certain. The germline V gene has CDR1 GTSNPN and CDR2 SVGIG (reference sequence). The CDR3 consists of 16 residues. V was trimmed by 1 base and J by 2 bases, leaving 15 bases between them. The CDR3 protein is CAWSGIDRIAGNTIYF. The CDR3 DNA reads as TGTGCCTGGAGTGGAATTGACCGTATAGCTGGAAACACCATATATTTT.

There are many counts of this clonotype. The chain uses TRBV30 and TRBJ2-1; 11 bases are shared with TRBD2. There are 15 residues in the CDR3. Germline-derived CDR1 and CDR2 are GTSNPN and SVGIG (reference sequence). The J segment lost 9 bases and the V segment lost 2 bases, leaving 9 bases of the junction unmatched. The CDR3 DNA follows: TGTGCCTGGAGTCCTCGGCCCCTAGCGGGAGGTGAGCAGTTCTTC. It yields the protein CAWSPRPLAGGEQFF. Full variable domain (missing parts from reference TRBV30 and TRBJ2-1): SQTIHQWPATLVQPVGSPLSLECTVEGTSNPNLYWYRQAAGRGLQLLFYSVGIGQISSEVPQNLSASRPQDRQFILSSKKLLLSDSGFYLCAWSPRPLAGGEQFFGPGTRLTVL.

This clonotype was found a few times. The V and J genes are TRBV5-1 and TRBJ2-5, with 8 bases lining up with TRBD2. The CDR3 sequence is 16 residues long. Looked up from germline, CDR1 is SGHRS and CDR2 is YFSETQ. Germline trimming cut 2 bases from V and 5 bases from J; bases unmatched to any gene: 11. The CDR3 reads CASSLISGRGRETQYF. The CDR3 DNA sequence: TGCGCCAGCAGCTTAATCAGCGGGAGAGGTCGGGAGACCCAGTACTTC.

The sample holds a few counts of this clonotype. The chain couples TRBV7-9 to TRBJ2-1; unclear D gene. With 10 bases removed from V and 3 bases from J, the gap between germline ends came to 16 bases. CDR3 size: 14 residues. CDR1 and CDR2 (germline): SEHNR, FQNEAQ (reference sequence). CDR3 in DNA: TGTGCCATCTCGATCGTGGACGGCTACAATGAGCAGTTCTTC. It is translated as CAISIVDGYNEQFF. The full variable domain, completed using reference TRBV7-9 and TRBJ2-1, is DTGVSQNPRHKITKRGQNVTFRCDPISEHNRLYWYRQTLGQGPEFLTYFQNEAQLEKSRLLSDRFSAERPKGSFSTLEIQRTEQGDSAMYLCAISIVDGYNEQFFGPGTRLTVL.

This clonotype has a handful of counts. The J gene is TRBJ2-1, the V gene TRBV4-3; possible D gene TRBD1, 7 bases. The CDR3 runs 16 residues. The germline gives CDR1 LGHNA, CDR2 YSLEER. Trimming took off 4 bases at V and 9 bases at J, with 22 bases between the two ends. The CDR3 loop reads CASSLGTQGGIVEQFF. The CDR3 nucleotides are TGCGCCAGCAGCCTCGGAACCCAGGGGGGAATTGTTGAGCAGTTCTTC.

This clonotype was observed a handful of times. V usage is TRBV7-8 and J usage is TRBJ2-3; TRBD1 matches at 8 bases. Losses at the gene ends were 0 bases for V and 6 bases for J; bases not matched to a gene: 5. The CDR3 has 15 amino acids. Germline V CDR1 and CDR2: SGHVS, FQNEAQ. The CDR3 DNA reads TGTGCCAGCAGCTTAGCGATAGACAGGGGTGATACGCAGTATTTT. Protein product: CASSLAIDRGDTQYF.

The chain recombines TRBV5-1 with TRBJ2-1, with TRBD2 identical over 14 bases. This CDR3 region has 16 residues. Unmatched junction bases numbered 8, after V lost 4 bases and J lost 8 bases. Germline CDR1 reads SGHRS; CDR2 reads YFSETQ. The CDR3 is CASSGGLAGVIYEQFF. CDR3 in DNA: TGCGCCAGCAGCGGGGGACTAGCGGGAGTTATCTATGAGCAGTTCTTC.

This clonotype showed up just a few times. The chain employs TRBV21-1 and TRBJ2-7. TRBV21-1 is a documented pseudogene. CDR3 size: 13 residues. The CDR3 DNA is TGTGCCTCCATCGGCGGGTGCCCCTACGAGCAGTACTTC. This sequence encodes CASIGGCPYEQYF.

This chain uses TRBV29-1 with TRBJ1-3; no clear D gene. The CDR3 spans 15 residues. The V and J ends lost 6 bases and 2 bases respectively, with 17 bases between them. CDR1 SQVTM and CDR2 ANQGSEA come from the germline V gene. The CDR3 DNA follows: TGCAGCGTGAAAGGTGCTCCCGGCGCTGGAAACACCATATATTTT. Its translation: CSVKGAPGAGNTIYF.

This clonotype was seen more than once but under ten times. J is TRBJ2-2 and V is TRBV7-9, with a tentative D call TRBD2 (6 bases). V was shortened by 1 base and J by 1 base, with 10 bases between the two germline ends. The CDR3 is 16 amino acids. Germline V lookup: CDR1 SEHNR, CDR2 FQNEAQ (reference sequence). The CDR3 sequence is CASSLDAGRNTGELFF. The CDR3 bases are TGTGCCAGCAGCTTAGATGCGGGAAGGAACACCGGGGAGCTGTTTTTT.

This chain joins TRBV6-5 and TRBJ1-1; D is uncertain. The CDR3 sequence is 17 residues long. Germline V CDR1 and CDR2: MNHEY, SVGAGI. Trimming shortened V by 1 base and J by 5 bases, and 20 bases separated the two germline ends. CDR3 nucleotide sequence: TGTGCCAGCAGTTACTGGGAGGGAGGCCCTGATGGGACTGAAGCTTTCTTT. It yields the protein CASSYWEGGPDGTEAFF.

The table lists this clonotype with a few counts. The genes are TRBV11-3 and TRBJ2-3; the D is unclear. The CDR3 is 15 amino acids. Trimming removed 1 base from V and 2 bases from J, with 10 bases in between. Germline lookup yields CDR1 SGHNT and CDR2 YENEEA. The CDR3 spells CASSLAVGNTDTQYF. CDR3 DNA sequence: TGTGCCAGCAGCTTAGCAGTGGGAAACACAGATACGCAGTATTTT.

The chain combines TRBV5-5 with TRBJ1-1; weak D call: TRBD1 (6 bases). Looked up from germline, CDR1 is SGHKS and CDR2 is YYEKEE (reference sequence). The length of the CDR3 is 15 residues. Between the trimmed V and J ends, which lost 4 bases and 4 bases, there was a span of 17 bases. CDR3 sequence reads: CASSPQPFRGTEAFF. CDR3 nucleotides: TGTGCCAGCAGCCCTCAACCATTCAGGGGCACTGAAGCTTTCTTT.

This clonotype occurred a few times. The genes are TRBV27 and TRBJ2-6; TRBD2 is a possible D gene (6 bases). Germline loops: CDR1 MNHEY, CDR2 SMNVEV (reference sequence). V was shortened by 0 bases and J by 2 bases, with 20 bases between the two germline ends. This CDR3 contains 20 residues. In nucleotides, the CDR3 is TGTGCCAGCAGTTTATCCCCTTTTGGCGGGAACGCCGCTGGGGCCAACGTCCTGACTTTC. Translating it yields CASSLSPFGGNAAGANVLTF.